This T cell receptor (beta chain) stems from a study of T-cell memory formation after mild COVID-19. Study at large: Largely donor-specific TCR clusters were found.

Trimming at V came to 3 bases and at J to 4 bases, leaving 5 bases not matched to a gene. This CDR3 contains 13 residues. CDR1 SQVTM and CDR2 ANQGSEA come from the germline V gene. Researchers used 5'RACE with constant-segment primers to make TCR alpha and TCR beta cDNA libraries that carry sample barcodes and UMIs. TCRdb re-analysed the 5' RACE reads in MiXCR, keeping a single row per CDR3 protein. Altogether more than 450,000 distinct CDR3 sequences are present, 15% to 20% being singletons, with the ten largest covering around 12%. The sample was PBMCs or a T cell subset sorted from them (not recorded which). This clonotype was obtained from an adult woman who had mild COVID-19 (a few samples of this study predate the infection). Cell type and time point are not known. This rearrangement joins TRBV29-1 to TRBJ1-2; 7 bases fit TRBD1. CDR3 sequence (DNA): TGCAGCGTTGACCCGGGACAGACCTATGGCTACACCTTC. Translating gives CSVDPGQTYGYTF. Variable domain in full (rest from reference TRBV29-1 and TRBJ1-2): SAVISQKPSRDICQRGTSLTIQCQVDSQVTMMFWYRQQPGQSLTLIATANQGSEATYESGFVIDKFPISRPNLTFSTLTVSNMSPEDSSIYLCSVDPGQTYGYTFGSGTRLTVV.